The 23 T cell receptor beta chains below were found in one sample sequenced in a study of blood T cell repertoires in COVID-19. Produced via immunoSEQ multiplex PCR; TCRdb's table is partial and in-frame only. The table includes about 330,000 clones, approximately 87% detected once. The specimen sequenced was peripheral blood. The receptors originated from a woman aged 45 to 65 with active or convalescent COVID-19.

The CDR3 spells CASSYSAGGYEQYF. As DNA, the CDR3 is TGTGCCAGCAGTTACTCTGCGGGGGGCTACGAGCAGTACTTC. The V call is TRBV6-5, the J call TRBJ2-7, with 8 bases lining up with TRBD2. The germline CDR1 and CDR2 sequences are MNHEY and SVGAGI. V was clipped by 0 bases and J by 3 bases; unmatched bases: 1. This CDR3 is built from 14 residues.

This chain uses TRBV7-2 with TRBJ2-3, with 9 bases lining up with TRBD2. The germline V gene has CDR1 SGHTA and CDR2 FQGNSA. V lost 4 bases to trimming and J lost 2 bases; unmatched junction nucleotides: 4. CDR3 length equals 15 residues. DNA for the CDR3: TGTGCCAGCAGCTCCGGACTAGCGCACACAGATACGCAGTATTTT. This encodes CASSSGLAHTDTQYF.

The V and J genes are TRBV7-9 and TRBJ1-4, with 7 bases that match TRBD1. The germline V gene has CDR1 SEHNR and CDR2 FQNEAQ (reference sequence). This CDR3 comprises 17 residues. The ends lost 7 bases at V and 0 bases at J; junction bases unmatched: 11. The CDR3: CASNLLQGETTNEKLFF. CDR3 coding DNA: TGTGCCAGCAACCTTCTTCAGGGGGAGACAACTAATGAAAAACTGTTTTTT.

This chain links TRBV28 with TRBJ2-1, with a weak D call TRBD2 (6 bases). Trimming took 5 bases from V and 3 from J, leaving 14 bases between them. CDR1 is MDHEN and CDR2 is SYDVKM in the germline V gene. The CDR3 runs 15 residues. The CDR3 bases are TGTGCCAGCAGTCCCCCCGGACTAAACTACAATGAGCAGTTCTTC. Its protein product is CASSPPGLNYNEQFF.

The chain uses TRBV18 and TRBJ1-1; 9 nucleotides agree with TRBD1. CDR3 length: 15 amino acids. Germline V gene lookup returns CDR1 KGHSH and CDR2 LQKENI. J was trimmed by 6 bases and V by 3 bases; bases with no gene match: 8. This chain's CDR3 is CASSPNTGQGSEAFF. As DNA, the CDR3 is TGTGCCAGCTCACCTAACACCGGACAGGGGTCTGAAGCTTTCTTT.

This chain links TRBV19 with TRBJ1-2, with 10 bases lining up with TRBD1. The CDR3 has 16 residues. CDR1 and CDR2 from the germline V gene are LNHDA and SQIVND (reference sequence). V lost 2 bases and J lost 6; bases outside the gene matches: 9. The CDR3 DNA reads as TGTGCCAGTAGTATAACCGCGACAGGGGGCGGAGATGGCTACACCTTC. Encoded protein: CASSITATGGGDGYTF.

As to this clone: The sample holds other DNA sequences that translate to the same CDR3. The chain links TRBV7-2 to TRBJ1-2; 10 nucleotides match TRBD1. CDR3 size: 14 residues. V lost 4 bases, J lost 3 bases, and 2 bases stayed unmatched. Looked up from germline, CDR1 is SGHTA and CDR2 is FQGNSA. CDR3 protein: CASSSGQGYYGYTF. CDR3 sequence (DNA): TGTGCCAGCAGCTCGGGACAGGGGTACTATGGCTACACCTTC.

The chain uses TRBV27 and TRBJ1-5, with D maybe TRBD1 (6 bases). The CDR3 totals 16 residues. V was trimmed by 6 bases and J by 0 bases, leaving 15 bases between them. Looked up from germline, CDR1 is MNHEY and CDR2 is SMNVEV (reference sequence). DNA for the CDR3: TGTGCCAGCAGACCGGACAGCCTGTATAGCAATCAGCCCCAGCATTTT. Encoded protein: CASRPDSLYSNQPQHF.

The rearrangement joins TRBV2 to TRBJ2-2; TRBD2 agrees at 11 bases. Germline V gene data show CDR1 as SNHLY and CDR2 as FYNNEI. V lost 6 bases, J lost 3 bases, and 6 bases stayed unmatched. The CDR3 totals 16 residues. CDR3 DNA: TGTGCCAGCAGAGATACTAGCGGGGGATACACCGGGGAGCTGTTTTTT. This sequence encodes CASRDTSGGYTGELFF.

This rearrangement joins TRBV5-4 to TRBJ1-2; D possibly corresponds to TRBD1 (6 bases). CDR1 and CDR2 (germline): SGHNT, YYREEE (reference sequence). Deletions cut 4 bases from V and 0 bases from J, with 19 bases between. This CDR3 is built from 17 residues. The CDR3 loop is CASSLPQGSSSNYGYTF. The CDR3 DNA is TGTGCCAGCAGCCTCCCACAGGGAAGTTCGTCTAACTATGGCTACACCTTC. Full variable domain (rest looked up from reference TRBV5-4 and TRBJ1-2): ETGVTQSPTHLIKTRGQQVTLRCSSQSGHNTVSWYQQALGQGPQFIFQYYREEENGRGNFPPRFSGLQFPNYSSELNVNALELDDSALYLCASSLPQGSSSNYGYTFGSGTRLTVV.

The chain combines TRBV12-5 with TRBJ1-6, with 8 bases that match TRBD1. The length of the CDR3 is 14 residues. The junction had 2 bases not matched to a gene; V was cut back by 4 bases and J by 6 bases. The germline gives CDR1 LGHNT, CDR2 FRNRAP. CDR3 region: CASGWTGINSPLHF. In nucleotides, the CDR3 is TGTGCTAGTGGTTGGACAGGGATTAATTCACCCCTCCACTTT.

The chain uses TRBV27 and TRBJ1-2; D possibly corresponds to TRBD1 (5 bases). The CDR3 consists of 13 residues. The germline gives CDR1 MNHEY, CDR2 SMNVEV (reference sequence). V was shortened by 2 bases and J by 6 bases, with 10 bases between the two germline ends. The CDR3 protein is CASSLQGLDGYTF. CDR3 DNA sequence: TGTGCCAGCAGTTTACAGGGACTTGATGGCTACACCTTC.

A single count supports this clone. This chain joins TRBV30 and TRBJ2-2; D perhaps matches TRBD2 (7 bases). The length of the CDR3 is 15 residues. Between the trimmed V and J ends, which lost 3 bases and 3 bases, there was a span of 14 bases. Germline lookup yields CDR1 GTSNPN and CDR2 SVGIG (reference sequence). CDR3 region: CAWREGEGYTGELFF. The CDR3 coding sequence is TGTGCCTGGAGAGAGGGGGAGGGTTACACCGGGGAGCTGTTTTTT.

The chain uses TRBV6-5 and TRBJ2-1, with 7 bases aligning to TRBD1. Germline loops: CDR1 MNHEY, CDR2 SVGAGI. The V segment lost 6 bases and the J segment 13 bases; nucleotides outside the gene matches: 9. This CDR3 spans 12 amino acids. The CDR3 coding sequence is TGTGCCAGCAGGAAAACTACAGGGGTCCAGTTCTTC. Its translation: CASRKTTGVQFF.

This clone is a singleton in its sample. The genes are TRBV10-3 and TRBJ1-1, with D maybe TRBD1 (6 bases). The CDR3 is made up of 12 amino acids. Trimming removed 9 bases from V and 4 bases from J, with 12 bases in between. In germline, CDR1 is ENHRY, CDR2 SYGVKD. In DNA, the CDR3 is TGTGCCATGAGGGGGGGAGGCACTGAAGCTTTCTTT. As protein: CAMRGGGTEAFF.

V is TRBV27 and J is TRBJ1-2; D may be TRBD1 (5 bases). Looked up from germline, CDR1 is MNHEY and CDR2 is SMNVEV (reference sequence). V shed 6 bases and J shed 8 bases, with 25 bases lying between them. CDR3 length: 16 amino acids. CDR3 region: CASRHKQIDSDSGYTF. CDR3 nucleotides: TGTGCCAGCAGACACAAACAAATCGACAGTGATAGCGGCTACACCTTC.

This clone was recorded once. The rearrangement links TRBV5-1 to TRBJ2-1, with 7 positions matching TRBD2. The V segment lost 6 bases and the J segment 1 base; nucleotides outside the gene matches: 10. CDR1 SGHRS and CDR2 YFSETQ come from the germline V gene. The CDR3 length is 16 residues. The CDR3 DNA is TGCGCCAGCACCAGTGGAGCGGGGCGTTCCTACAATGAGCAGTTCTTC. Its protein product is CASTSGAGRSYNEQFF.

V is TRBV6-2 or TRBV6-3 and J is TRBJ1-5; no firm D call. The CDR3 sequence is 16 residues long. The germline V gene encodes CDR1 MNHEY and CDR2 SVGEGT. Trimming took off 2 bases at V and 7 bases at J, with 18 bases between the two ends. The CDR3 nucleotides are TGTGCCAGCAGTTACCCCCTAACAGCGGGAGCGCAGCCCCAGCATTTT. This encodes CASSYPLTAGAQPQHF.

This sequence joins TRBV6-2 or TRBV6-3 and TRBJ1-1, with 7 bases fitting TRBD1. Germline V CDR1 and CDR2: MNHEY, SVGEGT. There are 13 residues in the CDR3. Unmatched junction bases numbered 7, after V lost 2 bases and J lost 10 bases. The CDR3: CASSYNEHRGAFF. As DNA, the CDR3 is TGTGCCAGCAGTTACAACGAACACAGGGGAGCTTTCTTT.

CDR3 nucleotide sequence: TGTGCCAGCCTGAGGCGCCGGGGAACTGAAGCTTTCTTT. It codes for CASLRRRGTEAFF. The chain combines TRBV11-1 with TRBJ1-1; D is undetermined. Trimming left V 8 bases short and J 5 bases short, with 15 bases between. The length of the CDR3 is 13 residues. Germline assignment: CDR1 SGHAT and CDR2 FQDESV (reference sequence).

CDR3 sequence reads: CASSLGQGREQYF. Here the CDR3 DNA reads TGTGCCAGCAGTTTGGGACAGGGGAGAGAGCAGTACTTC. The chain recombines TRBV12-3 or TRBV12-4 with TRBJ2-7; 10 nucleotides align to TRBD1. The length of the CDR3 is 13 residues. With 3 bases clipped from V and 7 bases from J, the junction kept 3 bases outside the gene matches.

CDR3 residues: CSVEEGVYGYTF. CDR3 nucleotide sequence: TGCAGCGTTGAAGAAGGAGTATATGGCTACACCTTC. This chain connects TRBV29-1 to TRBJ1-2; D gene ambiguous. V lost 0 bases and J lost 5, with 7 bases in between. In germline, CDR1 is SQVTM, CDR2 ANQGSEA. The CDR3 is made up of 12 amino acids. Looking up the rest from reference TRBV29-1 and TRBJ1-2 gives the full variable domain: SAVISQKPSRDICQRGTSLTIQCQVDSQVTMMFWYRQQPGQSLTLIATANQGSEATYESGFVIDKFPISRPNLTFSTLTVSNMSPEDSSIYLCSVEEGVYGYTFGSGTRLTVV.

The rearrangement joins TRBV15 to TRBJ1-2; TRBD1 matches at 8 bases. This CDR3 is 14 amino acids long. The V segment lost 0 bases and the J segment 8 bases; nucleotides outside the gene matches: 5. Germline CDR1 and CDR2: LNHNV and YYDKDF (reference sequence). The CDR3 DNA is TGTGCCACCAGCAGAGACGGCAGGGGGCAAGGCTACACCTTC. Its translation is CATSRDGRGQGYTF.